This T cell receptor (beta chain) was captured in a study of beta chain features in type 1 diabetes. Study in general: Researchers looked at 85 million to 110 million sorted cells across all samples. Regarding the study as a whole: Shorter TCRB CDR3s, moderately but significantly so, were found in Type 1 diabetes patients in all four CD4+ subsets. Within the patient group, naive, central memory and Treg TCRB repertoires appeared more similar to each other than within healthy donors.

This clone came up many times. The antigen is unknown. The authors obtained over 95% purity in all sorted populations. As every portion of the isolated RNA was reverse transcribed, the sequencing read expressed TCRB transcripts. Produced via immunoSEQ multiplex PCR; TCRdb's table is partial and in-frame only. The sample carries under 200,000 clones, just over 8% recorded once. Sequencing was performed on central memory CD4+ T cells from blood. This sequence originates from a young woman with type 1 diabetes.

CDR3 sequence reads: CASSTSVGSVSEQYF. The CDR3 nucleotides are TGTGCCAGCAGCACTTCGGTCGGTAGCGTTAGCGAGCAGTACTTC. The chain uses TRBV2 and TRBJ2-7, with a weak D call TRBD2 (5 bases). CDR1 and CDR2 from the germline V gene are SNHLY and FYNNEI. This CDR3 spans 15 amino acids. V lost 6 bases and J 6 bases, leaving 21 bases between the germline ends.